Presented here are 13 T cell receptor beta chains from one specimen sequenced in a study of blood T cell repertoires in COVID-19. Method: immunoSEQ multiplex PCR; TCRdb's copy keeps in-frame clones and lacks some. The sample contains some 150,000 clones, over 80% of which appear only once. The sequenced material came from PBMCs or T cells enriched from blood (not recorded which). The receptors stem from a woman between 50 and 59 years old who had recovered from COVID-19.

The chain joins TRBV5-1 to TRBJ1-1, with D perhaps TRBD1 (6 bases). This CDR3 is built from 14 residues. V was shortened by 3 bases and J by 2 bases, with 11 bases between the two germline ends. Germline V gene data show CDR1 as SGHRS and CDR2 as YFSETQ. CDR3 sequence reads: CASSSGGGNTEAFF. DNA for the CDR3: TGCGCCAGCAGCTCGGGAGGGGGTAACACTGAAGCTTTCTTT.

The gene calls are TRBV4-3 and TRBJ1-2; D unresolved. V was shortened by 4 bases and J by 2 bases, with 8 bases between the two germline ends. The germline CDR1 and CDR2 sequences are LGHNA and YSLEER. CDR3 length equals 13 residues. CDR3: CASSPWENYGYTF. The DNA for the CDR3 is TGCGCCAGCAGCCCCTGGGAGAACTATGGCTACACCTTC.

This chain uses TRBV9 with TRBJ1-1, with D possibly being TRBD1 (5 bases). The CDR3 is 13 residues long. V was shortened by 6 bases and J by 3 bases, with 12 bases between the two germline ends. Germline V lookup: CDR1 SGDLS, CDR2 YYNGEE. The CDR3, as DNA: TGTGCCAGCACCCTGGGGGGGGACACTGAAGCTTTCTTT. It is translated as CASTLGGDTEAFF. The complete variable domain, with remaining parts taken from reference TRBV9 and TRBJ1-1, reads DSGVTQTPKHLITATGQRVTLRCSPRSGDLSVYWYQQSLDQGLQFLIQYYNGEERAKGNILERFSAQQFPDLHSELNLSSLELGDSALYFCASTLGGDTEAFFGQGTRLTVV.

The sample holds a few counts of this clone. This rearrangement joins TRBV5-8 to TRBJ1-1; D may be TRBD1 (5 bases). V was pared by 1 base and J by 8 bases, with 15 bases between. Germline V lookup: CDR1 SGHTS, CDR2 YDEGEE. This CDR3 has 14 amino acids. CDR3 residues: CASSLQGGLSEAFF. The CDR3 DNA sequence: TGTGCCAGCAGCTTGCAGGGAGGGCTTTCCGAAGCTTTCTTT.

The table lists this clone with a few counts. The chain has TRBV6-5 and TRBJ2-7; D gene unclear. The CDR3 loop spans 12 amino acids. V was cut by 6 bases and J by 4 bases, with 10 bases left in between. Germline values: CDR1 MNHEY, CDR2 SVGAGI. DNA for the CDR3: TGTGCCAGCAGCACACAGTCTTACGAGCAGTACGTC. Its protein is CASSTQSYEQYV.

CDR3 nucleotides: TGCGCCAGCAGTGTGTCCGGTGGAGACAGCCGTAATTCACCCCTCCACTTT. It translates to CASSVSGGDSRNSPLHF. The gene calls are TRBV5-1 and TRBJ1-6; D is perhaps TRBD1 (5 bases). Looked up from germline, CDR1 is SGHRS and CDR2 is YFSETQ. The ends were cut back, 5 bases at V and 6 bases at J, with 21 bases in the middle. The CDR3 has 17 residues.

The chain combines TRBV10-3 with TRBJ1-6; tentatively, D is TRBD1 (6 bases). The germline V gene encodes CDR1 ENHRY and CDR2 SYGVKD. The CDR3 length is 14 residues. The V end was cut by 6 bases, the J end by 7 bases, with 13 bases between. The CDR3 region has the DNA TGTGCCATCAGATCACAGGGCTTAAATTCACCCCTCCACTTT. It translates to CAIRSQGLNSPLHF.

The CDR3 reads CASSLAPLAGGETQYF. DNA of the CDR3: TGCGCCAGCAGCTTGGCCCCGCTAGCGGGAGGGGAGACCCAGTACTTC. The chain has TRBV5-1 and TRBJ2-5; TRBD2 matches at 12 bases. The germline V gene has CDR1 SGHRS and CDR2 YFSETQ. V shed 0 bases, J shed 5 bases, and the junction held 5 bases outside the gene matches. CDR3 size: 16 residues.

The rearrangement links TRBV19 to TRBJ1-6; 7 bases are shared with TRBD1. V dropped 5 bases and J dropped 8; count of bases not matched to a gene: 12. The germline V gene encodes CDR1 LNHDA and CDR2 SQIVND (reference sequence). The CDR3 sequence is 16 residues long. CDR3 bases: TGTGCCAGTAGTCGGGACAGCATATCCCCTTATTCACCCCTCCACTTT. Amino acid sequence: CASSRDSISPYSPLHF.

The rearrangement links TRBV6-2 or TRBV6-3 to TRBJ1-2; D uncertain. The CDR3 has 15 residues. Germline V gene sequence: CDR1 MNHEY, CDR2 SVGEGT. V lost 2 bases, J lost 4 bases, and 14 bases lay in between. CDR3 in DNA: TGTGCCAGCAGTTACCACGTTTTAGATGGCTATGGCTACACCTTC. Translated, it gives CASSYHVLDGYGYTF.

The CDR3: CASSRQQGALGYTF. The CDR3 DNA reads as TGTGCCAGCAGCAGACAACAGGGGGCGCTCGGCTACACCTTC. This chain connects TRBV7-8 to TRBJ1-2, with 9 bases that match TRBD1. The V segment lost 5 bases and the J segment 8 bases; nucleotides outside the gene matches: 9. CDR1 is SGHVS, CDR2 FQNEAQ, per germline. The length of the CDR3 is 14 residues.

This chain links TRBV24-1 with TRBJ2-5; the D gene is possibly TRBD2 (5 bases). Germline loops: CDR1 KGHDR, CDR2 SFDVKD. CDR3 size: 14 residues. V was clipped by 5 bases and J by 1 base, with 10 bases between them. The CDR3 nucleotides read TGTGCCACCAGTGCCACCCGGGGCCAAGAGACCCAGTACTTC. It translates to CATSATRGQETQYF.

The V gene is TRBV27, the J gene TRBJ1-1; D gene unclear. CDR1 MNHEY and CDR2 SMNVEV come from the germline V gene (reference sequence). This CDR3 contains 13 residues. The germline V and J ends were trimmed by 5 bases and 3 bases, with 10 bases remaining between them. The CDR3: CASSPRPYTEAFF. CDR3 DNA: TGTGCCAGCAGTCCCAGGCCGTACACTGAAGCTTTCTTT.